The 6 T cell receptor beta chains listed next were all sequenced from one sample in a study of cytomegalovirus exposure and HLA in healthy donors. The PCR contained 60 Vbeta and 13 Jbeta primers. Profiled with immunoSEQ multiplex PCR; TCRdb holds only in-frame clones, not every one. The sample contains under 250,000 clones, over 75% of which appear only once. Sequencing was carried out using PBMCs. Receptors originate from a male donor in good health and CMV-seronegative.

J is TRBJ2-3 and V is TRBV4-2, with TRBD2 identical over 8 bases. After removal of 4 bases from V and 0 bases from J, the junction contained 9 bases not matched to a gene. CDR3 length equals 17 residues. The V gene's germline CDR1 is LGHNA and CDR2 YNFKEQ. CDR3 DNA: TGTGCCAGCAGCCTTGGTACTAGCGGTTCCAGCACAGATACGCAGTATTTT. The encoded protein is CASSLGTSGSSTDTQYF.

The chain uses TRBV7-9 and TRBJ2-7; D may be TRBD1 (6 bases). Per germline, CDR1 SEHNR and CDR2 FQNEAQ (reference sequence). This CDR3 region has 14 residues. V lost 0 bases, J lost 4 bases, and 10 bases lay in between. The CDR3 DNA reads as TGTGCCAGCAGCTTAGCTAGTCAGGGGTACGAGCAGTACTTC. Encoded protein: CASSLASQGYEQYF.

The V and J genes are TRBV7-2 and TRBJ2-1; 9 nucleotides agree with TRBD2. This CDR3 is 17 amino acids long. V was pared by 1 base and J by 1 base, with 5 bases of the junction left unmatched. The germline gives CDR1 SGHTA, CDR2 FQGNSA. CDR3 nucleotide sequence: TGTGCCAGCAGCTTAGTTGGGACTAGCCTATCCTACAATGAGCAGTTCTTC. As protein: CASSLVGTSLSYNEQFF.

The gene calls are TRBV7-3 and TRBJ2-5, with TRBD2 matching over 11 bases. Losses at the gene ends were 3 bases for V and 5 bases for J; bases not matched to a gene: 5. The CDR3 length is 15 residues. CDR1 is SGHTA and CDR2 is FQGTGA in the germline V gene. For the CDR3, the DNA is TGTGCCAGCAGCTTGACTAGCGGGGAGGGTGAGACCCAGTACTTC. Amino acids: CASSLTSGEGETQYF.

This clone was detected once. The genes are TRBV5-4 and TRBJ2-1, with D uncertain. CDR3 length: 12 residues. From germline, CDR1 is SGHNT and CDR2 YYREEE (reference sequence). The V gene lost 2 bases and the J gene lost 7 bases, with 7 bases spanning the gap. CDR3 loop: CASSFTENEQFF. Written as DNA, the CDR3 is TGTGCCAGCAGCTTTACGGAGAATGAGCAGTTCTTC.

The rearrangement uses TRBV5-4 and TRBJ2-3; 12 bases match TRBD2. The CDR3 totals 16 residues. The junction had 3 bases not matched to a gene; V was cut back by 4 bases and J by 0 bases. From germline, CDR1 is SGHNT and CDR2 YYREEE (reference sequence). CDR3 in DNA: TGTGCCAGCAGCCGGACTAGCGGGGATAGCACAGATACGCAGTATTTT. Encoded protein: CASSRTSGDSTDTQYF.